This entry concerns a single T cell receptor beta chain. The data are from a study of cytomegalovirus exposure and HLA in healthy donors. While unrecorded immune exposures were likely, the donors were nominally healthy when sampled. A multiplex PCR was run with 60 Vbeta primers and 13 Jbeta primers. Profiling relied on immunoSEQ multiplex PCR, and the TCRdb table lists in-frame clones only, not all of them. The sample comprises about 200,000 clones, around 77% of which are singletons, and under 3% rests with the top ten. With 5 bases clipped from V and 4 bases from J, the junction kept 10 bases outside the gene matches. Germline V gene lookup returns CDR1 SGHRS and CDR2 YFSETQ. The CDR3 sequence is 17 residues long.

The origin of this receptor is a woman between 25 and 40 years old in good health and CMV-seronegative. The chain uses TRBV5-1 and TRBJ1-5; TRBD1 matches 12 bases. Material: PBMCs. The CDR3 bases are TGCGCCAGCAGTTCTGGGACAGGGGGCGTTAGTAATCAGCCCCAGCATTTT. This encodes CASSSGTGGVSNQPQHF. Full variable domain (missing parts from reference TRBV5-1 and TRBJ1-5): KAGVTQTPRYLIKTRGQQVTLSCSPISGHRSVSWYQQTPGQGLQFLFEYFSETQRNKGNFPGRFSGRQFSNSRSEMNVSTLELGDSALYLCASSSGTGGVSNQPQHFGDGTRLSIL.